These 13 T cell receptor beta chains share one sample of origin, sequenced in a study of blood T cell repertoires in COVID-19. Profiled with immunoSEQ multiplex PCR; TCRdb holds only in-frame clones, not every one. Of roughly 360,000 clones listed, roughly 90% are singletons. Sequenced sample: PBMCs or T cells enriched from blood (not recorded which). The origin of the receptors is a woman aged 25 to 45 with acute COVID-19.

The chain is built from TRBV3-1 (or the pseudogene TRBV3-2) and TRBJ2-7; 11 bases map to TRBD2. The germline CDR1 and CDR2 sequences are LGHDT and YNNKEL (reference sequence). J lost 3 bases, V lost 4 bases, and 14 bases had no gene match. The CDR3 loop spans 18 amino acids. DNA of the CDR3: TGTGCCAGCAGCCCCGCCTCTAGCGGGGGGATGAACCGCTACGAGCAGTACTTC. Translation gives CASSPASSGGMNRYEQYF.

This clone was observed a single time. The V call is TRBV24-1, the J call TRBJ1-2, with a possible D match to TRBD1 (6 bases). V dropped 5 bases and J dropped 4 bases, with 22 bases sitting between them. The CDR3 is made up of 17 amino acids. CDR1 KGHDR and CDR2 SFDVKD come from the germline V gene. The CDR3 coding sequence is TGTGCCACCAGTGGCCCGATACACACACAGGGCCTCTATGGCTACACCTTC. This sequence encodes CATSGPIHTQGLYGYTF.

The gene calls are TRBV2 and TRBJ2-3; 9 bases map to TRBD2. The V gene's germline CDR1 is SNHLY and CDR2 FYNNEI. The CDR3 consists of 14 residues. Trimming at V came to 7 bases and at J to 2 bases, leaving 4 bases not matched to a gene. CDR3 DNA sequence: TGTGCCAGCATTCTAGCGGGGCTCACAGATACGCAGTATTTT. Its translation is CASILAGLTDTQYF.

This sequence joins TRBV11-2 and TRBJ2-7; TRBD1 agrees at 11 bases. The CDR3 loop spans 16 amino acids. Germline V gene data show CDR1 as SGHAT and CDR2 as FQNNGV. V shed 1 base, J shed 3 bases, and the junction held 5 bases outside the gene matches. This CDR3 reads CASSLAGTGGLYEQYF. For the CDR3, the DNA is TGTGCCAGCAGCTTAGCCGGGACAGGGGGTCTCTACGAGCAGTACTTC.

The chain carries TRBV7-9 and TRBJ1-1, with TRBD1 as a possible D gene (6 bases). The CDR3 totals 15 residues. Trimming removed 5 bases at V and 6 bases at J, with 19 bases between. The germline gives CDR1 SEHNR, CDR2 FQNEAQ (reference sequence). The CDR3 bases are TGTGCCAGCAGCCCAACCAGGGTGGGGGCGGCTGAAGCTTTCTTT. The encoded protein is CASSPTRVGAAEAFF.

This clone was counted once. The gene calls are TRBV5-1 and TRBJ1-2, with D maybe TRBD1 (5 bases). The V gene lost 4 bases and the J gene lost 7 bases, with 17 bases spanning the gap. Germline loops: CDR1 SGHRS, CDR2 YFSETQ. This CDR3 spans 14 amino acids. CDR3 DNA sequence: TGCGCCAGCAGCCTTGGAGGGGCCCTCGGTGGCTACACCTTC. Its translation is CASSLGGALGGYTF.

The J gene is TRBJ1-3, the V gene TRBV6-4, with TRBD1 matching over 9 bases. From germline, CDR1 is MRHNA and CDR2 SNTAGT. The CDR3 has 15 amino acids. The J segment lost 2 bases and the V segment lost 6 bases, leaving 5 bases of the junction unmatched. The CDR3 region has the DNA TGTGCCAGCAGCGCCGGGACAGGGCCTGGAAACACCATATATTTT. Amino acid sequence: CASSAGTGPGNTIYF.

This clone appeared a single time. The genes are TRBV11-2 and TRBJ1-3; D gene uncertain. The CDR3 is made up of 12 amino acids. Germline V CDR1 and CDR2: SGHAT, FQNNGV. V was cut by 5 bases and J by 7 bases, with 9 bases left in between. CDR3 amino acids: CASSVNLNTIYF. The CDR3, as DNA: TGTGCCAGCAGCGTAAATTTGAACACCATATATTTT.

This chain joins TRBV9 and TRBJ2-3; no definite D call. The CDR3 is 14 amino acids. Germline values: CDR1 SGDLS, CDR2 YYNGEE. The V end lost 0 bases, the J end lost 2 bases, and 7 bases lay between the germline ends. The CDR3 bases are TGTGCCAGCAGCGTAGGAACTCTCACAGATACGCAGTATTTT. Amino acid sequence: CASSVGTLTDTQYF.

The chain combines TRBV30 with TRBJ2-2; 10 nucleotides match TRBD2. This CDR3 comprises 16 residues. Germline V gene data show CDR1 as GTSNPN and CDR2 as SVGIG (reference sequence). After removal of 1 base from V and 4 bases from J, the junction contained 6 bases not matched to a gene. DNA of the CDR3: TGTGCCTGGAGTGCCCTAGCGGGGGTGACCACCGGGGAGCTGTTTTTT. This codes for CAWSALAGVTTGELFF.

The chain employs TRBV14 and TRBJ2-3; TRBD2 agrees at 13 bases. This CDR3 is built from 15 residues. Germline loops: CDR1 SGHDN, CDR2 FVKESK. V gave up 1 base and J gave up 8 bases; unmatched junction bases: 3. CDR3 in amino acids: CASSQGLAGGVTQYF. CDR3 coding DNA: TGTGCCAGCAGCCAAGGACTAGCGGGGGGCGTTACGCAGTATTTT.

The rearrangement uses TRBV29-1 and TRBJ1-1; tentatively, D is TRBD1 (6 bases). The V gene lost 3 bases and the J gene lost 4 bases, with 15 bases spanning the gap. The germline CDR1 and CDR2 sequences are SQVTM and ANQGSEA. The CDR3 has 14 amino acids. CDR3 sequence reads: CSVDSGGLGTEAFF. The CDR3 DNA sequence: TGCAGCGTTGACTCTGGGGGCTTGGGCACTGAAGCTTTCTTT.

The rearrangement joins TRBV2 to TRBJ1-6, with D perhaps TRBD1 (5 bases). The CDR3 totals 13 residues. Germline CDR1 reads SNHLY; CDR2 reads FYNNEI. Trimming stripped 7 bases from V and 9 bases from J, with 13 bases between. This CDR3 is CASKRETVSPLHF. The CDR3 bases are TGTGCCAGCAAGAGAGAGACAGTTTCACCCCTCCACTTT.